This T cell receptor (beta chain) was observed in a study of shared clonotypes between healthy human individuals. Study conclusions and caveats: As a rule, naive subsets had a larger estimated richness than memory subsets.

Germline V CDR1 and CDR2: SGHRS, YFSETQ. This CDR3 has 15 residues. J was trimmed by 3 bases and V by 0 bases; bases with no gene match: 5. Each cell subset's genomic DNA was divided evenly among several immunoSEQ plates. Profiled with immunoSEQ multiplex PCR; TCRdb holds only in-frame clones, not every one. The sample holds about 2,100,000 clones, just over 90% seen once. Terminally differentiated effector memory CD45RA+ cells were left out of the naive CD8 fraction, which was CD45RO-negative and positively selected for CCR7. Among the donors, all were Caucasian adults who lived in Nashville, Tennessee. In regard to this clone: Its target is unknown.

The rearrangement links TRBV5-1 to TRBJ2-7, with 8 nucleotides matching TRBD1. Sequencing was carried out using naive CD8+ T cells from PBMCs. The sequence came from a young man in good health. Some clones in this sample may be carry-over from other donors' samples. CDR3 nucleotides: TGCGCCAGCAGCTTGGAAAGGACAGGGTACTACGAGCAGTACTTC. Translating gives CASSLERTGYYEQYF.